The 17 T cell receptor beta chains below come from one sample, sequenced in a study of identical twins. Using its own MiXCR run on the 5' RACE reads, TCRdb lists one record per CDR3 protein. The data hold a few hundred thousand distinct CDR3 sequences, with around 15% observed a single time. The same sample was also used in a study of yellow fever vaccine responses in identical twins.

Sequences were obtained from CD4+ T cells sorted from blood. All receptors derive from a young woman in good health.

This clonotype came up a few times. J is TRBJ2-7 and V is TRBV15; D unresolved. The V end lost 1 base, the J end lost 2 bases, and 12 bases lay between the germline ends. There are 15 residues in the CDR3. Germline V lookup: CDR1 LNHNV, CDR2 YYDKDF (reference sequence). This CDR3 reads CATSRARDPPYEQYF. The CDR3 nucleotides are TGTGCCACCAGCAGAGCTCGCGACCCACCCTACGAGCAGTACTTC.

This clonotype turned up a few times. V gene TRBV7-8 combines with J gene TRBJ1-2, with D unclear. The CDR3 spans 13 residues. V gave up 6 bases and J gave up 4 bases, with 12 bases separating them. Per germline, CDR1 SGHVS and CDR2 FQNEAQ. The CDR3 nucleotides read TGTGCCAGCAGTGGCCGGGATCCCTATGGCTACACCTTC. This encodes CASSGRDPYGYTF.

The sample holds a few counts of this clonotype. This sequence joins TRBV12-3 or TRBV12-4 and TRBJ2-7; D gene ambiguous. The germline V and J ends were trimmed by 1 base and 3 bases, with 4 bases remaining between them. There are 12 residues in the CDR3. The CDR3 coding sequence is TGTGCCAGCAGTTTAGTTAACTACGAGCAGTACTTC. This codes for CASSLVNYEQYF.

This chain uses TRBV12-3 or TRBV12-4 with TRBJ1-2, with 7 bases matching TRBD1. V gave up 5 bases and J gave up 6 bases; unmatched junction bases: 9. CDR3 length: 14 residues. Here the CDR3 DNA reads TGTGCCAGCAGTGCACGACAGGGCAGGGATGGCTACACCTTC. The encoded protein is CASSARQGRDGYTF.

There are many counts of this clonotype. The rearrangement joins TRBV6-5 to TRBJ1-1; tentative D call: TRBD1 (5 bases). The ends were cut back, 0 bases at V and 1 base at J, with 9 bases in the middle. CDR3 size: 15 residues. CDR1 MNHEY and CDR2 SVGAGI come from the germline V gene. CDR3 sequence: CASSYSGGGNTEAFF. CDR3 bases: TGTGCCAGCAGTTACTCTGGGGGAGGGAACACTGAAGCTTTCTTT.

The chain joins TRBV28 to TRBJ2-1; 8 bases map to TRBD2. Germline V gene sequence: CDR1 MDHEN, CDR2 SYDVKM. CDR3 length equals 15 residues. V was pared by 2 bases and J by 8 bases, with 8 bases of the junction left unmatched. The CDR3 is CASSLVASGYYEQFF. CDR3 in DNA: TGTGCCAGCAGTTTAGTGGCTAGCGGGTATTATGAGCAGTTCTTC.

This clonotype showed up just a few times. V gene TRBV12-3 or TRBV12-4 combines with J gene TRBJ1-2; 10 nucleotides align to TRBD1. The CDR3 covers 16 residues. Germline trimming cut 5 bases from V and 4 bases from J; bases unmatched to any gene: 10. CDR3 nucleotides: TGTGCCAGCAGTCCTACTTGGACAGGGGGGAGCTATGGCTACACCTTC. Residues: CASSPTWTGGSYGYTF.

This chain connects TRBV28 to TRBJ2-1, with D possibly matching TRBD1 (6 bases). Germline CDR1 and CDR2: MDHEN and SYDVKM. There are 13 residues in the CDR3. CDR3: CENTGISYNEQFF. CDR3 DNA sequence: TGTGAGAACACAGGGATCTCCTACAATGAGCAGTTCTTC.

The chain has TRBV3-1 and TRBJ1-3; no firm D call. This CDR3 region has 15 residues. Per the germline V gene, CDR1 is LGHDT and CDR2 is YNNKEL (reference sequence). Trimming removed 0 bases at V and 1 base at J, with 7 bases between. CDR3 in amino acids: CASSQDLLSGNTIYF. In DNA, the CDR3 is TGTGCCAGCAGCCAAGATTTATTATCTGGAAACACCATATATTTT.

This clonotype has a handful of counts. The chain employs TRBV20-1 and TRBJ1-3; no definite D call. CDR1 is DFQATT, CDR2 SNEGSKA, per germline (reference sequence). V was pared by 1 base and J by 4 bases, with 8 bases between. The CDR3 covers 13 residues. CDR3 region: CSARVSAGNTIYF. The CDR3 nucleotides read TGCAGTGCTAGAGTCTCAGCCGGAAACACCATATATTTT.

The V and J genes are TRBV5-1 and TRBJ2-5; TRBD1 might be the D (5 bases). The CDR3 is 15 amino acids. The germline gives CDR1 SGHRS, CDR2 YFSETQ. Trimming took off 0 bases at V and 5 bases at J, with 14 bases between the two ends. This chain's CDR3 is CASSLDQTAGETQYF. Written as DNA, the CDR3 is TGCGCCAGCAGCTTGGACCAGACAGCCGGGGAGACCCAGTACTTC.

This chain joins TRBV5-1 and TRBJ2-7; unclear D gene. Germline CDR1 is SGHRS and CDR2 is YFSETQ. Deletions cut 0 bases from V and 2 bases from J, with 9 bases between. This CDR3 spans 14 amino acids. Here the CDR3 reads CASSLEGRAYEQYF. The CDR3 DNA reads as TGCGCCAGCAGCTTGGAGGGTCGGGCCTACGAGCAGTACTTC.

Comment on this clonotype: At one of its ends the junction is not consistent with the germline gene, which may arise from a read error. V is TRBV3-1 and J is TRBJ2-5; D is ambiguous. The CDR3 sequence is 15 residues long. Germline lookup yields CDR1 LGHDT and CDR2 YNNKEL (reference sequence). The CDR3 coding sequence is TGTGCCAGCAGCCAAGATCAGGTGTTCCAAGAGGCCCAGTACTTC. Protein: CASSQDQVFQEAQYF.

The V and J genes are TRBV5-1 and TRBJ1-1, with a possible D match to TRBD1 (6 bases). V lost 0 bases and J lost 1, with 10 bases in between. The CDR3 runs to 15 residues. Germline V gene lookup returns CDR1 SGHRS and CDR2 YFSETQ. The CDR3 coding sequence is TGCGCCAGCAGCTTGGCAGGGGTTAAGAACACTGAAGCTTTCTTT. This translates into CASSLAGVKNTEAFF. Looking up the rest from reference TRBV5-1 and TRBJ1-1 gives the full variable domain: KAGVTQTPRYLIKTRGQQVTLSCSPISGHRSVSWYQQTPGQGLQFLFEYFSETQRNKGNFPGRFSGRQFSNSRSEMNVSTLELGDSALYLCASSLAGVKNTEAFFGQGTRLTVV.

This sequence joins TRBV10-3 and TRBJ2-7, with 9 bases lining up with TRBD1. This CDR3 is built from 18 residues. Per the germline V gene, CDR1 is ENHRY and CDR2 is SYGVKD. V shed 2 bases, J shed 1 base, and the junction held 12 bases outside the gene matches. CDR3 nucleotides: TGTGCCATCAGTGAGCGAGGAAACACAGGGGGCTTGTCCTACGAGCAGTACTTC. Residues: CAISERGNTGGLSYEQYF.

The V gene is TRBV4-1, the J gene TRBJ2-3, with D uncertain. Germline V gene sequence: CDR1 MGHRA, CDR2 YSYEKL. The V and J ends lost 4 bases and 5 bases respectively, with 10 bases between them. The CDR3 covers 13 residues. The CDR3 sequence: CASSRIIEDTQYF. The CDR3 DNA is TGCGCCAGCAGCCGAATTATAGAAGATACGCAGTATTTT.

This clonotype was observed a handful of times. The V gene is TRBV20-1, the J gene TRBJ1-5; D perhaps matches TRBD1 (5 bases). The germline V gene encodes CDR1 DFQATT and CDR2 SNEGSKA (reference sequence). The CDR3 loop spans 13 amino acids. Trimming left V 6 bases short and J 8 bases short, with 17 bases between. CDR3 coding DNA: TGCAGTGCCATCCCATCCGGGGGGAAGCCCCAGCATTTT. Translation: CSAIPSGGKPQHF.